A single T cell receptor (beta chain) is shown here with its context. Its antigen is unknown. Prior to DNA extraction, the samples held 1-10 million cryopreserved PBMC. The data originate from a study of long-term antiretroviral therapy in people with HIV. Samples were assayed with immunoSEQ v3.0 at survey level. The protocol was immunoSEQ multiplex PCR, while the TCRdb copy is restricted to in-frame clones and leaves out a portion. Among 21,000 or so clones listed, approximately 77% were seen once. Per the germline V gene, CDR1 is SGHTA and CDR2 is FQGNSA. J was trimmed by 0 bases and V by 4 bases; bases with no gene match: 8. The CDR3 has 18 amino acids. Regarding the study as a whole: The range of CDR3 lengths in HIV repertoires proved narrower than that found in controls. Older ART regimens may have been in use when blood was drawn between the mid-2000s and the late 2010s. Once patients were on ART, diversity went higher but still fell short of transplant donor controls.

V gene TRBV7-2 combines with J gene TRBJ2-6, with TRBD1 matching over 8 bases. The sequence came from a man aged 50-59 years with HIV. Here the sequenced sample was unsorted PBMCs, taken at the start of antiretroviral therapy. The CDR3 DNA follows: TGTGCCAGCAGCTCGTACTACAGGGGGTACTCTGGGGCCAACGTCCTGACTTTC. Its translation is CASSSYYRGYSGANVLTF.